A single T cell receptor beta chain is shown here with its context. Participant age was roughly 18 to 100 years, and participants resided in approximately 25 US areas. The data were taken from a study of blood T cell repertoires in COVID-19. At the level of the study: The origin of the acute and convalescent COVID-19 samples was the United States, Italy and Spain. In each case, the material was cDNA or gDNA derived from T cells, B-cell-depleted T cells, or PBMCs.

How the authors handled the data: Amplifying reference gene primers gave estimates of nucleated cell counts. Using immunoSEQ multiplex PCR, the repertoire was profiled, and TCRdb retains in-frame clones only, with some absent. From that table come the V and J calls and clone size; the DNA was used to work out D and trimming. The sample yields about 320,000 clones, approximately 88% seen once. The CDR3 covers 15 residues. Trimming took 3 bases from V and 5 from J; bases not matched to a gene: 8. Germline CDR1 and CDR2: KGHDR and SFDVKD. Material for sequencing was PBMCs or T cells enriched from blood (not recorded which). This sequence originates from a man aged 55 to 69 who had recovered from COVID-19. The chain carries TRBV24-1 and TRBJ2-5, with 7 bases identical to TRBD1. The CDR3 is CATSDPGQFGETQYF. The CDR3 DNA reads as TGTGCCACCAGTGATCCGGGACAGTTCGGGGAGACCCAGTACTTC.